This T cell receptor (beta chain) was sequenced during a study of blood T cell repertoires in COVID-19 (dated by TCRdb to the early 2020s). Notes on the research overall: Samples covering the acute and convalescent phases of COVID-19 were provided by collaborators in the United States, Italy and Spain. The material from the prospective study consisted of cDNA or gDNA derived from T cells, B-cell-depleted T cells, or PBMCs. The dataset comprised deeply sampled blood TCRbeta repertoires from subjects exposed to, actively infected with, or recovered from COVID-19. The repertoires were released in a freely available public database meant as a resource for research on the immune response to SARS-CoV-2. Samples came from the ongoing ImmuneRACE study (first 160 participants) plus 1,254 subjects from 6 global collaborators. Sample metadata almost always included a de-identified subject ID, COVID-19 status, age in years and sex. Where available, HLA class I and class II types were taken from metadata supplied by the sample provider and were not determined by assay-based typing.

Whole blood was collected in K2EDTA tubes by collaborating institutions according to the institutions' own protocols. For TCRbeta analysis, collaborator samples were shipped as frozen whole blood, as isolated PBMCs, or as DNA extracted from either sample type. TCRbeta CDR3 regions were amplified from genomic DNA using the immunoSEQ Assay, a bias-controlled multiplex PCR. Turning to the authors' computational methods: The number of nucleated cells in each sample was estimated from the amplification of reference gene primers within the assay. Sequence reads were collapsed and filtered to measure the absolute abundance of every unique TCRbeta CDR3 rearrangement. Productive Simpson clonality was computed per sample as the square root of Simpson's diversity index over productive rearrangements. TCRdb carries this immuneACCESS record with in-frame sequences only. Its versions omit some clonotypes, under half of them owing to an unresolved V gene in the studies checked, with the rest unexplained. D and trimming come from the DNA, and the V and J calls and clone size come from that table. Recorded for this sample are about 180,000 clones; approximately 90% of them occurred a single time. The ten top clones hold under 3% of the sample.

Broad study findings and their caveats: The quantity of clinical and demographic metadata differed by source and by participant and was supplied without curation.

V lost 5 bases and J lost 1 base, and the count of bases not matched to a germline gene is 5. From the germline V gene, CDR1 is SGHTA and CDR2 is FQGNSA. The cysteine opens and the phenylalanine closes a CDR3 of 15 amino acids. Only the CDR3 DNA is retained, 45 bases long and in frame from the first base. About this clone: The specificity of this receptor is unknown. No clone much larger than this one lies a single base away; base qualities are absent.

The receptor chain draws on TRBV7-2 and TRBJ1-5, and TRBD1 aligns with 7 junction nucleotides. The sequence derives from a woman aged 25 to 39 with active or convalescent COVID-19. Sequencing was performed on peripheral blood. The DNA sequence is given as TGTGCCAGCAGCAACCAACAGGGGAGCAATCAGCCCCAGCATTTT. Translated, this gives CASSNQQGSNQPQHF.